These 30 T cell receptor beta chains share one sample of origin, sequenced in a study of blood T cell repertoires in COVID-19. This table comes from immunoSEQ multiplex PCR, and its TCRdb copy is limited to in-frame clones, with some not included. The repertoire includes over 80,000 clones, roughly 90% of them detected once, and more than 1.5% sits in the top ten. Input material: peripheral blood. The receptors were gathered from a man in his 60s with acute or convalescent COVID-19.

The V call is TRBV19, the J call TRBJ2-7; 9 positions agree with TRBD2. V was clipped by 5 bases and J by 6 bases; unmatched bases: 5. The CDR3 length is 13 residues. Germline V CDR1 and CDR2: LNHDA, SQIVND (reference sequence). The CDR3 sequence is CASSSGLAFEQYF. DNA of the CDR3: TGTGCCAGTAGTTCGGGACTAGCTTTCGAGCAGTACTTC.

The chain couples TRBV19 to TRBJ1-5; 12 bases agree with TRBD1. This CDR3 is 15 amino acids long. Germline-derived CDR1 and CDR2 are LNHDA and SQIVND (reference sequence). V shed 8 bases, J shed 3 bases, and the junction held 5 bases outside the gene matches. The CDR3 coding sequence is TGTGCCAGTTCGGGACAGGGGGCCTACAATCAGCCCCAGCATTTT. Translating gives CASSGQGAYNQPQHF.

The chain is built from TRBV9 and TRBJ2-2, with TRBD2 matching over 8 bases. The V and J ends lost 3 bases and 2 bases, in that order; junction bases with no gene match: 6. From germline, CDR1 is SGDLS and CDR2 YYNGEE. The length of the CDR3 is 16 residues. The CDR3: CASSALSGINTGELFF. The CDR3, as DNA: TGTGCCAGCAGCGCGCTTAGCGGGATAAACACCGGGGAGCTGTTTTTT.

This chain connects TRBV30 to TRBJ1-1; D not resolved. Germline V gene sequence: CDR1 GTSNPN, CDR2 SVGIG (reference sequence). V lost 5 bases to trimming and J lost 4 bases, with 17 bases between them. CDR3 length: 14 residues. The CDR3 DNA reads as TGTGCCTGGGTGAGGAAAGAGCGGGGCACTGAAGCTTTCTTT. Amino acids: CAWVRKERGTEAFF.

The rearrangement uses TRBV12-3 or TRBV12-4 and TRBJ2-7; tentatively, D is TRBD2 (7 bases). This CDR3 is built from 13 residues. V was shortened by 5 bases and J by 6 bases, with 14 bases between the two germline ends. Here the CDR3 DNA reads TGTGCCAGCAGTGGGGGGAGGGGGTCCGAGCAGTACTTC. Amino acid sequence: CASSGGRGSEQYF.

The J gene is TRBJ1-1, the V gene TRBV10-3; D gene ambiguous. Looked up from germline, CDR1 is ENHRY and CDR2 is SYGVKD. V gave up 2 bases and J gave up 0 bases, with 7 bases separating them. The CDR3 spans 14 residues. The CDR3 bases are TGTGCCATCAGTGAGGGGCAGTTGAACACTGAAGCTTTCTTT. Its protein product is CAISEGQLNTEAFF.

This chain connects TRBV5-4 to TRBJ1-2, with 7 bases matching TRBD1. J was trimmed by 1 base and V by 4 bases; bases with no gene match: 7. CDR3 size: 15 residues. Germline V gene lookup returns CDR1 SGHNT and CDR2 YYREEE (reference sequence). The CDR3 nucleotides are TGTGCCAGCAGCCCCCGGGACAGACTTAACTATGGCTACACCTTC. It codes for CASSPRDRLNYGYTF.

The V gene is TRBV6-5, the J gene TRBJ2-6; no clear D gene. The CDR3 length is 15 residues. Trimming cost V 6 bases and J 4 bases, with 13 bases left between them. CDR1 and CDR2 (germline): MNHEY, SVGAGI. CDR3 amino acids: CASRALSSGANVLTF. For the CDR3, the DNA is TGTGCCAGCAGAGCCCTATCATCAGGGGCCAACGTCCTGACTTTC.

The chain couples TRBV7-9 to TRBJ2-1; 9 bases fit TRBD1. CDR3 length: 15 amino acids. Per the germline V gene, CDR1 is SEHNR and CDR2 is FQNEAQ (reference sequence). Trimming at V came to 8 bases and at J to 4 bases, leaving 9 bases not matched to a gene. The CDR3 loop reads CASQLRDRDYNEQFF. Written as DNA, the CDR3 is TGTGCCAGCCAGCTTAGGGACAGGGATTACAATGAGCAGTTCTTC.

This chain connects TRBV19 to TRBJ2-3, with D tentatively TRBD1 (6 bases). The V end was cut by 5 bases, the J end by 5 bases, with 14 bases between. The CDR3 spans 14 residues. Germline V gives CDR1 LNHDA, CDR2 SQIVND (reference sequence). The CDR3 nucleotides are TGTGCCAGTAGTGTTGCAGGGGCCCTAGATACGCAGTATTTT. It encodes CASSVAGALDTQYF.

The V call is TRBV27, the J call TRBJ1-2, with a tentative D call TRBD1 (5 bases). Germline lookup yields CDR1 MNHEY and CDR2 SMNVEV (reference sequence). V shed 5 bases and J shed 4 bases, with 23 bases lying between them. CDR3 size: 17 residues. CDR3 DNA: TGTGCCAGCAGTCCCCACGTGGGGGGTTCCCCCCTCTATGGCTACACCTTC. Residues: CASSPHVGGSPLYGYTF.

The CDR3 DNA is TGCGCCAGCAGCGGTCCAGGGGGCTGGGGGGAGACCCAGTACTTC. Residues: CASSGPGGWGETQYF. The V gene is TRBV10-1, the J gene TRBJ2-5, with TRBD1 matching over 8 bases. Germline V gene sequence: CDR1 WNHNN, CDR2 SYGVQD (reference sequence). The CDR3 sequence is 15 residues long. V trimming: 6 bases; J trimming: 5 bases; junction bases outside the gene matches: 11.

The V gene is TRBV11-2, the J gene TRBJ2-3; 7 bases map to TRBD1. CDR1 and CDR2 (germline): SGHAT, FQNNGV. Trimming cost V 3 bases and J 6 bases; bases outside gene matches: 18. The CDR3 is made up of 18 amino acids. CDR3 region: CASSFWAASTGAMDTQYF. The CDR3 DNA sequence: TGTGCCAGCAGCTTTTGGGCCGCCTCAACAGGGGCAATGGATACGCAGTATTTT. Combining the CDR3 with reference TRBV11-2 and TRBJ2-3 gives the whole variable domain EAGVAQSPRYKIIEKRQSVAFWCNPISGHATLYWYQQILGQGPKLLIQFQNNGVVDDSQLPKDRFSAERLKGVDSTLKIQPAKLEDSAVYLCASSFWAASTGAMDTQYFGPGTRLTVL.

In this sample, this clone turned up a few times. The chain links TRBV6-6 to TRBJ1-1; TRBD1 matches 7 bases. Trimming took 5 bases from V and 1 from J; bases not matched to a gene: 13. CDR3 size: 17 residues. Germline lookup yields CDR1 MNHNY and CDR2 SVGAGI (reference sequence). This CDR3 is CASSQRQGLSSNTEAFF. The CDR3 DNA reads TGTGCCAGCAGTCAAAGACAGGGCCTAAGCTCGAACACTGAAGCTTTCTTT.

The DNA of the CDR3 is TGTGCCAGCAGCCGGGGACAGGTGAACACCGGGGAGCTGTTTTTT. Its translation: CASSRGQVNTGELFF. J is TRBJ2-2 and V is TRBV11-3; TRBD1 matches 8 bases. Germline assignment: CDR1 SGHNT and CDR2 YENEEA. Unmatched junction bases numbered 3, after V lost 5 bases and J lost 1 base. The CDR3 contains 15 residues.

This clone occurred once. The CDR3 sequence: CASSPAGADGNEQFF. In DNA, the CDR3 is TGTGCCAGCTCACCCGCAGGGGCCGATGGGAATGAGCAGTTCTTC. This chain uses TRBV18 with TRBJ2-1; perhaps TRBD1 as D (6 bases). From germline, CDR1 is KGHSH and CDR2 LQKENI. The CDR3 spans 15 residues. Trimming removed 3 bases from V and 7 bases from J, with 16 bases in between.

This CDR3 reads CASKGKGQGSGLSKETQYF. The CDR3 bases are TGTGCCAGCAAGGGTAAGGGACAGGGATCAGGTCTTTCGAAAGAGACCCAGTACTTC. V and J are TRBV3-1 (or the pseudogene TRBV3-2) and TRBJ2-5; 9 bases line up with TRBD1. The CDR3 sequence is 19 residues long. Per germline, CDR1 LGHDT and CDR2 YNNKEL (reference sequence). The V segment lost 7 bases and the J segment 3 bases; nucleotides outside the gene matches: 21.

This chain links TRBV9 with TRBJ2-3; 13 bases match TRBD2. This CDR3 comprises 15 residues. Trimming at V came to 3 bases and at J to 5 bases, leaving 3 bases not matched to a gene. Germline V gene sequence: CDR1 SGDLS, CDR2 YYNGEE. The CDR3 region is CASSGRLAGGDTQYF. Written as DNA, the CDR3 is TGTGCCAGCAGCGGAAGACTAGCGGGGGGAGATACGCAGTATTTT. The full variable domain, with the rest looked up from reference TRBV9 and TRBJ2-3, is DSGVTQTPKHLITATGQRVTLRCSPRSGDLSVYWYQQSLDQGLQFLIQYYNGEERAKGNILERFSAQQFPDLHSELNLSSLELGDSALYFCASSGRLAGGDTQYFGPGTRLTVL.

This chain joins TRBV10-3 and TRBJ1-2; TRBD1 might be the D (6 bases). Per germline, CDR1 ENHRY and CDR2 SYGVKD. The ends were cut back, 2 bases at V and 1 base at J, with 8 bases in the middle. The CDR3 is 14 residues long. CDR3 in DNA: TGTGCCATCAGTGAGGGACAGCTTAACTATGGCTACACCTTC. Amino acids: CAISEGQLNYGYTF.

This clone was found once. V gene TRBV9 combines with J gene TRBJ1-1; D is uncertain. V dropped 5 bases and J dropped 9 bases, with 17 bases sitting between them. The CDR3 runs to 13 residues. Germline V CDR1 and CDR2: SGDLS, YYNGEE. Here the CDR3 DNA reads TGTGCCAGCAGGAAGGAGGGAAGGGATCAAGCTTTCTTT. Amino acid sequence: CASRKEGRDQAFF.

This chain joins TRBV10-3 and TRBJ2-2; 14 nucleotides align to TRBD2. Germline trimming cut 10 bases from V and 4 bases from J; bases unmatched to any gene: 11. Germline V gene sequence: CDR1 ENHRY, CDR2 SYGVKD. The CDR3 runs to 17 residues. The CDR3 is CATLPGTSGSRTGELFF. Written as DNA, the CDR3 is TGTGCCACCTTACCCGGGACTAGCGGGAGTCGCACCGGGGAGCTGTTTTTT.

The chain recombines TRBV9 with TRBJ2-1, with 12 bases lining up with TRBD1. The CDR3 loop spans 16 amino acids. V was pared by 4 bases and J by 8 bases, with 10 bases of the junction left unmatched. Germline lookup yields CDR1 SGDLS and CDR2 YYNGEE. CDR3 in amino acids: CASSPMGQGARHEQFF. The CDR3 DNA is TGTGCCAGCAGCCCGATGGGACAGGGGGCTAGGCATGAGCAGTTCTTC.

Only one count was recorded for this clone. The chain couples TRBV29-1 to TRBJ2-1, with D perhaps TRBD2 (6 bases). Germline loops: CDR1 SQVTM, CDR2 ANQGSEA. Trimming left V 3 bases short and J 4 bases short, with 10 bases between. The CDR3 has 13 residues. The CDR3: CSVDVAAYNEQFF. Here the CDR3 DNA reads TGCAGCGTTGACGTAGCGGCTTACAATGAGCAGTTCTTC.

The gene calls are TRBV19 and TRBJ2-1; 8 nucleotides line up with TRBD1. The CDR3 has 15 residues. J was trimmed by 6 bases and V by 1 base; bases with no gene match: 5. The germline CDR1 and CDR2 sequences are LNHDA and SQIVND (reference sequence). The CDR3 here is CASSIGSGGVNEQFF. The CDR3 DNA reads TGTGCCAGTAGTATAGGGTCAGGGGGCGTCAATGAGCAGTTCTTC.

The V and J genes are TRBV3-1 (or the pseudogene TRBV3-2) and TRBJ1-4; D is uncertain. The CDR3 is 15 residues long. The V gene's germline CDR1 is LGHDT and CDR2 YNNKEL (reference sequence). V gave up 0 bases and J gave up 8 bases, with 13 bases separating them. CDR3 DNA: TGTGCCAGCAGCCAAGAAAGGATGACTGGGGAAAAACTGTTTTTT. Encoded protein: CASSQERMTGEKLFF.

The chain has TRBV4-1 and TRBJ1-1; tentatively, D is TRBD1 (5 bases). The CDR3 is made up of 15 amino acids. The ends were cut back, 4 bases at V and 7 bases at J, with 19 bases in the middle. Germline values: CDR1 MGHRA, CDR2 YSYEKL. The CDR3 DNA sequence: TGCGCCAGCAGCCCGGGTCCAGACAGTTGGGGTGAAGCTTTCTTT. It is translated as CASSPGPDSWGEAFF.

This clone was picked up a small number of times. The V gene is TRBV18, the J gene TRBJ2-7; 10 bases fit TRBD1. The CDR3 spans 15 residues. CDR1 is KGHSH, CDR2 LQKENI, per germline. The J segment lost 5 bases and the V segment lost 5 bases, leaving 9 bases of the junction unmatched. The CDR3 reads CASSTRTGGSHEQYF. CDR3 DNA: TGTGCCAGCTCAACCCGGACAGGGGGGTCCCACGAGCAGTACTTC.

V is TRBV14 and J is TRBJ1-2, with 12 bases identical to TRBD1. The CDR3 is 17 amino acids. Per the germline V gene, CDR1 is SGHDN and CDR2 is FVKESK. V lost 3 bases and J lost 4; bases outside the gene matches: 9. The CDR3 region is CASSQAGQGAAFYGYTF. The CDR3 nucleotides read TGTGCCAGCAGCCAGGCGGGACAGGGGGCGGCTTTCTATGGCTACACCTTC.

This rearrangement joins TRBV24-1 to TRBJ2-5; a weak D match, TRBD2 (6 bases). CDR1 and CDR2 (germline): KGHDR, SFDVKD. The length of the CDR3 is 15 residues. V was cut by 1 base and J by 5 bases, with 13 bases left in between. CDR3 in DNA: TGTGCCACCAGTGATTTTCTTGGCGGGGAGGAGACCCAGTACTTC. Translated, it gives CATSDFLGGEETQYF.

The CDR3 spells CASSLEGELNTEAFF. In nucleotides, the CDR3 is TGCGCCAGCAGCTTGGAGGGGGAGTTGAACACTGAAGCTTTCTTT. The chain links TRBV5-1 to TRBJ1-1, with D possibly being TRBD1 (6 bases). The V gene's germline CDR1 is SGHRS and CDR2 YFSETQ. The CDR3 has 15 residues. The V gene lost 0 bases and the J gene lost 0 bases, with 9 bases spanning the gap.